This entry is about one T cell receptor (beta chain). One end of the junction varies from germline; a read error may be responsible. Here immunoSEQ multiplex PCR was the method, and the copy in TCRdb shows in-frame clones only, minus some. Of under 1,100,000 clones in the sample, around 74% were seen once. This entry comes from a study of shared clonotypes between healthy human individuals. The sequenced sample was memory CD4+ T cells sorted from blood. Subset defined: CD45RA-negative fraction. The sequence was collected from a man aged 18-30 years in good health.

The CDR3 protein is CASSLTLDF. DNA of the CDR3: TGTGCCAGCAGCTTAACTTTGGATTTT. The chain uses TRBV11-3 and TRBJ1-5; D not resolved. The CDR3 is 9 amino acids. CDR1 SGHNT and CDR2 YENEEA come from the germline V gene.